This T cell receptor (beta chain) was retrieved from a study of cytomegalovirus exposure and HLA in healthy donors. V was clipped by 1 base and J by 0 bases, with 10 bases between them. Germline V lookup: CDR1 LGHNA, CDR2 YSLEER. The CDR3 has 17 amino acids. Method: immunoSEQ multiplex PCR; TCRdb's copy keeps in-frame clones and lacks some. This table has about 110,000 clones, roughly 90% appearing once. The TCR originated in a young woman in good health and CMV-seropositive. The chain recombines TRBV4-3 with TRBJ1-6; D is ambiguous. The sequencing input was PBMCs. The CDR3 sequence is CASSQARARSYNSPLHF. CDR3 nucleotide sequence: TGCGCCAGCAGCCAAGCGAGGGCCCGCTCCTATAATTCACCCCTCCACTTT.